This T cell receptor beta chain was recorded in a study of cytomegalovirus exposure and HLA in healthy donors. Whole-study results and caveats: The authors later found TCR association rates varying by HLA locus, with DRB1 most and HLA-C fewest.

CDR1 SGHKS and CDR2 YYEKEE come from the germline V gene (reference sequence). V trimming: 3 bases; J trimming: 5 bases; junction bases outside the gene matches: 12. The CDR3 is 17 residues long. Remarks on this clone: What it binds is unknown.

This PCR relied on a set of 60 Vbeta primers and 13 Jbeta primers. The repertoire was sequenced with immunoSEQ multiplex PCR; TCRdb's copy has only in-frame clones and lacks some. The sample lists about 110,000 clones; roughly 80% were seen once. The V gene is TRBV5-5, the J gene TRBJ1-5; 9 positions agree with TRBD1. Sequencing was performed on PBMCs. This clonotype was sampled from a man in his 60s in good health and CMV-seronegative. Here the CDR3 reads CASSSELPGQGDQPQHF. DNA of the CDR3: TGTGCCAGCAGCTCCGAGCTACCGGGACAGGGAGATCAGCCCCAGCATTTT.